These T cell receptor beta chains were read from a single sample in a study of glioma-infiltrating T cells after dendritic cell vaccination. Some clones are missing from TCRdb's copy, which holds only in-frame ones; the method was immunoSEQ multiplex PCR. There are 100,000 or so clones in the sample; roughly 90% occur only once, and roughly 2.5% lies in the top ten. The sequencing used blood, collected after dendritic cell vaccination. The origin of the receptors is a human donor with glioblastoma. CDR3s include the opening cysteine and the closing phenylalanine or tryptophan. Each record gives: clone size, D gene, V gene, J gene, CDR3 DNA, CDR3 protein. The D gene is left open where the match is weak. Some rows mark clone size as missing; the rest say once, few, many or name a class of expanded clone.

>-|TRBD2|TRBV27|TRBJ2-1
TGTGCCAGCAGTTTTACGGGGGGGCCGGGTGAGCAGTTCTTC
CASSFTGGPGEQFF
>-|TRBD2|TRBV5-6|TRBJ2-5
TGTGCCAGCAGCCTCACTAGCGGCGATTTCCTTGAGACCCAGTACTTC
CASSLTSGDFLETQYF
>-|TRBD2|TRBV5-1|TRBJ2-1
TGCGCCAGCGCTTGGACTAGCGGCTACAATGAGCAGTTCTTC
CASAWTSGYNEQFF
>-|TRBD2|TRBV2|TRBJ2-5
TGTGCCAGCATACGGACTAGCGGGGGGGCGTTTGGAGAGACCCAGTACTTC
CASIRTSGGAFGETQYF
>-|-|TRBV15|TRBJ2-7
TGTGCCACCAGCAGAGAGTGTGGGTTAGCGAGCGACGAGCAGTACTTC
CATSRECGLASDEQYF
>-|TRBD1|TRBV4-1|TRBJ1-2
TGCGCCAGCAGCCAACCCGGACAGGGAGACTATGGCTACACCTTC
CASSQPGQGDYGYTF
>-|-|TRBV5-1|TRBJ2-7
TGCGCCAGCAGCTTGGTAGCGGGCCCAGTCCAAGGGGGGCAGTACTTC
CASSLVAGPVQGGQYF
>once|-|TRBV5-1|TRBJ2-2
TGCGCCAGCAGCCATCGTACAGATAACACCGGGGAGCTGTTTTTT
CASSHRTDNTGELFF
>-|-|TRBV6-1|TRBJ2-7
TGTGCCAGCAGCCGACAGACCAGCTCCTACGAGCAGTACTTC
CASSRQTSSYEQYF
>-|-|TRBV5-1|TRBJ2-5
TGCGCCAGCAGCTTGACTAGCAAGTCGAAGCAGTACTTC
CASSLTSKSKQYF
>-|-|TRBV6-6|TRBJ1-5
-
CASSTSDSARPQHF
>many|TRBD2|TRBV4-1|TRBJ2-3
TGCGCCAGCAGCTCCCTAGCGGACAACACAGATACGCAGTATTTT
CASSSLADNTDTQYF
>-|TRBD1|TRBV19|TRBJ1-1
TGTGCCAGTAGTATCGGCGGACAGGTAATATCCCTGAAGAACACTGAAGCTTTCTTT
CASSIGGQVISLKNTEAFF
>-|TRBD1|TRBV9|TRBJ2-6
TGTGCCAGCAGCGTTAATGGACAAAGGACAGGGGCGAGGGGGGCCAACGTCCTGACTTTC
CASSVNGQRTGARGANVLTF
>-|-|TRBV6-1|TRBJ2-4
TGTGCCAGCAGTGGCGGACATTTGCTAGCCAAAAACATTCAGTACTTC
CASSGGHLLAKNIQYF
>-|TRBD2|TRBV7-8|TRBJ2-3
TGTGCCAGCAGCTGGAGGGTGGCGGGAGGTAGCACAGATACGCAGTATTTT
CASSWRVAGGSTDTQYF
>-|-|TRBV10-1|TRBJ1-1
TGCGCCAGCAGTTGGCAGATGAACACTGAAGCTTTCTTT
CASSWQMNTEAFF
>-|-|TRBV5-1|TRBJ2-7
TGCGCCAGCAGCCAGGGTTTTATATCCTACGAGCAGTACTTC
CASSQGFISYEQYF
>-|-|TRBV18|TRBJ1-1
TGTGCCAGCTCCGAGGCGGGGAACACTGAAGCTTTCTTT
CASSEAGNTEAFF
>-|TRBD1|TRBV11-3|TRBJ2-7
TGTGCCAGCAGCGCCAGGGGGACAGCGAGCGGCGAGCAGTACTTC
CASSARGTASGEQYF
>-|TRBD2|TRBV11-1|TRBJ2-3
TGTGCCAGCAGCGTCAGACTAGCTCTGGGTACGCAGTATTTT
CASSVRLALGTQYF
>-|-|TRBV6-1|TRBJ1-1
TGTGCCAGCAGTGAAGCGAACAGGGCTTCGGCTTTCTTT
CASSEANRASAFF
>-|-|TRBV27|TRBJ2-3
TGTGCCAGCAGTTTATCACCAGGGTTCGGGACAGATACGCAGTATTTT
CASSLSPGFGTDTQYF
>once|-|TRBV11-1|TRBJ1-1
TGTGCCAGCAGTGGGCCGAGGGACACTGAAGCTTTCTTT
CASSGPRDTEAFF
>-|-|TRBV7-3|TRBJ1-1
TGTGCCAGCAGCTTAACCAGGGGTTGGACTGAAGCTTTCTTT
CASSLTRGWTEAFF
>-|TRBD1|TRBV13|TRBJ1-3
TGTGCCAGCAGCGCAGGGGGTAGAGGAAACACCATATATTTT
CASSAGGRGNTIYF
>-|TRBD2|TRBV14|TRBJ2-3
TGTGCCAGTAGCGGGGGGGCCCAAGATACGCAGTATTTT
CASSGGAQDTQYF
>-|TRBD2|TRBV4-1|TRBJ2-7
TGCGCCAGCAGCCAAGGGGTAGCGGGAGAATACGAGCAGTACTTC
CASSQGVAGEYEQYF
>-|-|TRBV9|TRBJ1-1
TGTGCCAGCAGCCCGATGCAGGGTTTGAACACTGAAGCTTTCTTT
CASSPMQGLNTEAFF
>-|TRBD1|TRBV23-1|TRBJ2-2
TGCGCCAGCAGTCAATGGGACAGGGGGTCCCTCGCGAACACCGGGGAGCTGTTTTTT
CASSQWDRGSLANTGELFF
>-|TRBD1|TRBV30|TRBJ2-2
TGTGCCTGGGCGGGACAGGGAAGGACCGGGGAGCTGTTTTTT
CAWAGQGRTGELFF
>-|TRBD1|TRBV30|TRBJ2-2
TGTGCCTGGAGACAGGGGGCTAGGGACACCGGGGAGCTGTTTTTT
CAWRQGARDTGELFF
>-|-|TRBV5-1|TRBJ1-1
TGCGCCAGCAGCTTGGCTCCAGGAAGGACTGAAGCTTTCTTT
CASSLAPGRTEAFF
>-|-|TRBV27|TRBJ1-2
TGTGCCAGCAGTAGGACAGCTAACTATGGCTACACCTTC
CASSRTANYGYTF
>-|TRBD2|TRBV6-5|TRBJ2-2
TGTGCCAGCAGTAGCGGGGGGCTGAACACCGGGGAGCTGTTTTTT
CASSSGGLNTGELFF
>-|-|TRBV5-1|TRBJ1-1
TGCGCCACCCGACCCGGGGGGAACACTGAAGCTTTCTTT
CATRPGGNTEAFF
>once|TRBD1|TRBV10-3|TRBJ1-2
TGTGCCATCACTAACAAGACAGGGGGCTATGGCTACACCTTC
CAITNKTGGYGYTF
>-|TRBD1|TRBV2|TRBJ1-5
TGTGCCAGCAGCGGGACAGGACAGAATCAGCCCCAGCATTTT
CASSGTGQNQPQHF
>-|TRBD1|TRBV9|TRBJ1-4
TGTGCCAGCAGCGGAGGGGGCTCTGACCTTAATGAAAAACTGTTTTTT
CASSGGGSDLNEKLFF
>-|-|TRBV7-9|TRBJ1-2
TGTGCCAGCAGCCTCCTCCTATCTGGTGGCTACACCTTC
CASSLLLSGGYTF
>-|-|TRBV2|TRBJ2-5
TGTGCCAGCAAGATGGCGGTCTCGATTGAGACCCAGTACTTC
CASKMAVSIETQYF
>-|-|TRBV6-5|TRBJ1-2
TGTACCAGCAGGACGGACAGTATCCATGGCTACACCTTC
CTSRTDSIHGYTF
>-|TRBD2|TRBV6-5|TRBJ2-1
TGTGCCAGCAGTTACTCCGGACTAGCGGGAGAGGGTGAGCAGTTCTTC
CASSYSGLAGEGEQFF
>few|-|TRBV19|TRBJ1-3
TGTGCCAGTAGTCAGTTTTCTGGGGGCCCCTCTGGAAACACCATATATTTT
CASSQFSGGPSGNTIYF
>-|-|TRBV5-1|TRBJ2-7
TGCGCCAGCAGAGCAGGACAGCCGGGCGGTAACGAGCAGTACTTC
CASRAGQPGGNEQYF
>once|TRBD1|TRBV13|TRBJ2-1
TGTGCCAGCAGGGGACAGGGGGCGTACAATGAGCAGTTCTTC
CASRGQGAYNEQFF
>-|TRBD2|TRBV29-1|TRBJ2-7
TGCAGCGTTGTGGTAGGACTAGCGGAAGGGGAGCAGTACTTC
CSVVVGLAEGEQYF
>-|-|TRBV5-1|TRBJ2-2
TGCGCCAGCAGCTTCCAGGCGGGCAACACCGGGGAGCTGTTTTTT
CASSFQAGNTGELFF
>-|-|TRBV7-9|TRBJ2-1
TGTGCCAGCAGCTTAGCGGATACAATGGTACTAGCCAACGATGAGCAGTTCTTC
CASSLADTMVLANDEQFF
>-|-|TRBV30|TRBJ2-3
TGTGCCTGGAGCTACACAGATACGCAGTATTTT
CAWSYTDTQYF
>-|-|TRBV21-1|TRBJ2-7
TGTGCCAGCAGCAAATGCGAACCCCCGGGGGGAGAGCAGTACTTC
CASSKCEPPGGEQYF
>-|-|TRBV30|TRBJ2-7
TGTGCCCTTAGGACAGTTTGGGCCTACGAGCAGTACTTC
CALRTVWAYEQYF
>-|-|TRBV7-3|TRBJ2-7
TGTGCCAGCAGCTTATGGGCAGGGGACTACGAGCAGTACTTC
CASSLWAGDYEQYF